Presented here are 29 T cell receptor beta chains from one specimen sequenced in a study of cytomegalovirus exposure and HLA in healthy donors. 13 Jbeta primers and 60 Vbeta primers were used for the PCR. Some clones are missing from TCRdb's copy, which holds only in-frame ones; the method was immunoSEQ multiplex PCR. Among 65,000 to 90,000 clones listed, 65% to 80% were seen once. Material: PBMCs. The receptors originated from a man aged 30-40 years in good health and CMV-seronegative.

The chain couples TRBV28 to TRBJ1-5; D perhaps matches TRBD1 (5 bases). The CDR3 contains 14 residues. Trimming pared 8 bases from V and 4 bases from J, leaving 15 bases between. Germline loops: CDR1 MDHEN, CDR2 SYDVKM. DNA of the CDR3: TGTGCCAGCGACGGGGGACCAAGAAATCAGCCCCAGCATTTT. It yields the protein CASDGGPRNQPQHF.

The rearrangement uses TRBV15 and TRBJ2-2; TRBD2 aligns across 12 bases. The CDR3 runs 17 residues. The trim removed 1 base at V and 4 bases at J, leaving 4 bases unmatched. Germline V gene lookup returns CDR1 LNHNV and CDR2 YYDKDF (reference sequence). CDR3 coding DNA: TGTGCCACCAGCAGAGGGGGACTAGCGGGCCTCACCGGGGAGCTGTTTTTT. Its translation: CATSRGGLAGLTGELFF.

The V and J genes are TRBV7-2 and TRBJ2-5, with a tentative D call TRBD2 (6 bases). Germline V lookup: CDR1 SGHTA, CDR2 FQGNSA. Trimming took 1 base from V and 1 from J, leaving 7 bases between them. The CDR3 consists of 14 residues. The CDR3 here is CASSLGGVQETQYF. The CDR3 bases are TGTGCCAGCAGCTTAGGGGGGGTCCAAGAGACCCAGTACTTC.

The chain carries TRBV27 and TRBJ2-1; D may be TRBD1 (6 bases). Germline V CDR1 and CDR2: MNHEY, SMNVEV (reference sequence). The CDR3 extends over 15 amino acids. V gave up 8 bases and J gave up 8 bases, with 22 bases separating them. The CDR3 protein is CASPPCGTPLHEQFF. CDR3 bases: TGTGCCAGCCCTCCGTGTGGGACACCCCTTCATGAGCAGTTCTTC.

The chain uses TRBV7-9 and TRBJ2-5; tentative D call: TRBD2 (7 bases). This CDR3 is 14 amino acids long. Between the trimmed V and J ends, which lost 1 base and 4 bases, there was a span of 10 bases. Germline loops: CDR1 SEHNR, CDR2 FQNEAQ (reference sequence). DNA for the CDR3: TGTGCCAGCAGCTTAGGGGGGGGGCGAGAGACCCAGTACTTC. Translated: CASSLGGGRETQYF.

The chain joins TRBV10-2 to TRBJ1-2; no definite D call. Germline V CDR1 and CDR2: WSHSY, SAAADI. This CDR3 has 15 amino acids. V lost 8 bases and J 0 bases, leaving 16 bases between the germline ends. Here the CDR3 reads CASLVETGANYGYTF. DNA for the CDR3: TGCGCCAGCTTGGTGGAAACGGGAGCTAACTATGGCTACACCTTC.

Points on this clone: The junction and the germline gene differ at one end; a read error may be behind it. This sequence joins TRBV7-2 and TRBJ1-2; D remains ambiguous. Germline lookup yields CDR1 SGHTA and CDR2 FQGNSA. The CDR3 runs to 14 residues. The CDR3 DNA reads as TGTGCCAGCAGCTTGGCCGGTCGCGGCTATGGCTACCCCTTC. Translation gives CASSLAGRGYGYPF.

The DNA for the CDR3 is TGTGCCAGCAGCCTCTGGGGCTCACGTAAAGCTTTCTTT. Protein: CASSLWGSRKAFF. The V call is TRBV5-6, the J call TRBJ1-1; possibly TRBD1 for D (5 bases). Germline CDR1 SGHDT, CDR2 YYEEEE. V lost 4 bases to trimming and J lost 9 bases, with 16 bases between them. This CDR3 is 13 amino acids long.

The chain uses TRBV30 and TRBJ2-3; 10 bases align to TRBD1. J was trimmed by 6 bases and V by 5 bases; bases with no gene match: 8. Germline V gene data show CDR1 as GTSNPN and CDR2 as SVGIG (reference sequence). The CDR3 is 14 amino acids. The CDR3: CAWSRDRGADTQYF. Written as DNA, the CDR3 is TGTGCCTGGTCCCGGGACAGGGGAGCCGATACGCAGTATTTT.

This chain links TRBV7-3 with TRBJ2-3, with D possibly TRBD1 on 5 matching bases. Trimming removed 2 bases at V and 8 bases at J, with 14 bases between. This CDR3 is 14 amino acids long. CDR1 SGHTA and CDR2 FQGTGA come from the germline V gene. The CDR3 sequence: CASSLQGSGATQYF. DNA for the CDR3: TGTGCCAGCAGCTTACAGGGTTCGGGTGCTACGCAGTATTTT.

The V call is TRBV7-8, the J call TRBJ2-7; D perhaps matches TRBD2 (5 bases). The V gene's germline CDR1 is SGHVS and CDR2 FQNEAQ. V was cut by 4 bases and J by 0 bases, with 10 bases left in between. The length of the CDR3 is 14 residues. CDR3 nucleotide sequence: TGTGCCAGCAGCTCCGGACGGGACTCCTACGAGCAGTACTTC. Amino acids: CASSSGRDSYEQYF.

The chain carries TRBV7-2 and TRBJ1-6; 7 bases match TRBD1. This CDR3 has 16 residues. The trim removed 1 base at V and 6 bases at J, leaving 6 bases unmatched. From germline, CDR1 is SGHTA and CDR2 FQGNSA. The CDR3 DNA sequence: TGTGCCAGCAGCTTAGAAGGCAGGGGGAGTAATTCACCCCTCCACTTT. Amino acids: CASSLEGRGSNSPLHF.

The V gene is TRBV11-2, the J gene TRBJ2-1; 7 bases align to TRBD1. J lost 8 bases, V lost 4 bases, and 20 bases had no gene match. This CDR3 is 18 amino acids long. CDR1 SGHAT and CDR2 FQNNGV come from the germline V gene. The CDR3 loop reads CASSSPLLGTEIWDEQFF. In DNA form, the CDR3 reads TGTGCCAGCAGCTCGCCGTTATTGGGGACAGAAATATGGGATGAGCAGTTCTTC.

This clone appeared a single time. This chain joins TRBV5-1 and TRBJ1-2, with 8 bases matching TRBD1. V dropped 1 base and J dropped 8; count of bases not matched to a gene: 7. Germline CDR1 is SGHRS and CDR2 is YFSETQ. CDR3 length equals 14 residues. This CDR3 reads CASSLIQGARGYTF. The CDR3 DNA sequence: TGCGCCAGCAGCTTGATTCAGGGGGCAAGAGGCTACACCTTC. The variable domain in full, with the rest retrieved from reference TRBV5-1 and TRBJ1-2, is KAGVTQTPRYLIKTRGQQVTLSCSPISGHRSVSWYQQTPGQGLQFLFEYFSETQRNKGNFPGRFSGRQFSNSRSEMNVSTLELGDSALYLCASSLIQGARGYTFGSGTRLTVV.

This clone was detected a few times. The chain couples TRBV19 to TRBJ2-2; 8 bases are a match to TRBD2. Germline V CDR1 and CDR2: LNHDA, SQIVND (reference sequence). V lost 4 bases to trimming and J lost 1 base; unmatched junction nucleotides: 5. There are 16 residues in the CDR3. In DNA, the CDR3 is TGTGCCAGTAGTAATCGGGGGGGCCTGAACACCGGGGAGCTGTTTTTT. It is translated as CASSNRGGLNTGELFF.

This clone was detected a few times. The chain links TRBV6-4 to TRBJ2-3; the D gene is possibly TRBD2 (6 bases). CDR1 MRHNA and CDR2 SNTAGT come from the germline V gene. The CDR3 contains 12 residues. The V end lost 4 bases, the J end lost 5 bases, and 7 bases lay between the germline ends. CDR3 amino acids: CASSAGEDTQYF. The CDR3 DNA follows: TGTGCCAGCAGTGCGGGAGAAGATACGCAGTATTTT.

The chain uses TRBV18 and TRBJ2-7, with 7 positions matching TRBD1. Per germline, CDR1 KGHSH and CDR2 LQKENI. Trimming removed 3 bases from V and 5 bases from J; junction bases left unmatched: 10. The CDR3 is made up of 15 amino acids. The CDR3 here is CASSPGQTGEDEQYF. In DNA form, the CDR3 reads TGTGCCAGCTCACCCGGCCAAACAGGGGAAGACGAGCAGTACTTC.

CDR3 coding DNA: TGTGCCAGCAGCTTGAGGCCGGAGACCCAGTACTTC. Protein product: CASSLRPETQYF. The rearrangement uses TRBV7-9 and TRBJ2-5; unclear D gene. V dropped 3 bases and J dropped 5 bases, with 7 bases sitting between them. There are 12 residues in the CDR3. Germline loops: CDR1 SEHNR, CDR2 FQNEAQ (reference sequence).

The chain couples TRBV4-3 to TRBJ1-2; D gene unclear. The germline V gene encodes CDR1 LGHNA and CDR2 YSLEER. This CDR3 is built from 14 residues. Trimming shortened V by 1 base and J by 5 bases, and 11 bases separated the two germline ends. The CDR3 spells CASSQVVRPYGYTF. For the CDR3, the DNA is TGCGCCAGCAGCCAAGTAGTCAGGCCTTATGGCTACACCTTC.

The chain joins TRBV6-5 to TRBJ1-1; D unclear. Trimming removed 0 bases from V and 8 bases from J, with 16 bases in between. Germline values: CDR1 MNHEY, CDR2 SVGAGI. The CDR3 consists of 15 residues. CDR3 DNA sequence: TGTGCCAGCAGTTACTCAGGAAACAGCCTTCGGGAAGCTTTCTTT. Translation: CASSYSGNSLREAFF.

V is TRBV12-5 and J is TRBJ2-7; D is perhaps TRBD1 (6 bases). This CDR3 comprises 14 residues. CDR1 is LGHNT, CDR2 FRNRAP, per germline. V was clipped by 2 bases and J by 5 bases, with 13 bases between them. The CDR3 protein is CASGLYQGTHEQYF. CDR3 DNA sequence: TGTGCTAGTGGTTTGTATCAGGGGACCCACGAGCAGTACTTC.

The chain links TRBV7-2 to TRBJ2-1; 7 bases are shared with TRBD2. The CDR3 is 13 residues long. Germline V CDR1 and CDR2: SGHTA, FQGNSA. Unmatched junction bases numbered 7, after V lost 5 bases and J lost 9 bases. In nucleotides, the CDR3 is TGTGCCAGCAGCCCTGGGAGGGCCGGTGAGCAGTTCTTC. Its translation is CASSPGRAGEQFF.

J is TRBJ1-4 and V is TRBV5-4; no definite D call. The germline V and J ends were trimmed by 0 bases and 0 bases, with 9 bases remaining between them. Germline CDR1 and CDR2: SGHNT and YYREEE (reference sequence). This CDR3 has 16 amino acids. The CDR3, as DNA: TGTGCCAGCAGCTTGGGCAGGTTTTCAACTAATGAAAAACTGTTTTTT. Amino acids: CASSLGRFSTNEKLFF.

This clone was seen a few times. The chain employs TRBV18 and TRBJ1-1, with a possible D match to TRBD1 (6 bases). The CDR3 extends over 13 amino acids. Trimming shortened V by 1 base and J by 7 bases, and 10 bases separated the two germline ends. Germline lookup yields CDR1 KGHSH and CDR2 LQKENI. CDR3 bases: TGTGCCAGCTCACCACGACGGACAGATGAAGCTTTCTTT. This encodes CASSPRRTDEAFF.

This sequence joins TRBV2 and TRBJ2-3; tentative D call: TRBD2 (5 bases). Germline CDR1 is SNHLY and CDR2 is FYNNEI. The CDR3 is 13 residues long. Trimming stripped 3 bases from V and 8 bases from J, with 12 bases between. The CDR3 DNA reads TGTGCCAGCAGTGAGGCTGGCGCGGGTACGCAGTATTTT. As protein: CASSEAGAGTQYF. The variable domain in full, with the rest retrieved from reference TRBV2 and TRBJ2-3, is EPEVTQTPSHQVTQMGQEVILRCVPISNHLYFYWYRQILGQKVEFLVSFYNNEISEKSEIFDDQFSVERPDGSNFTLKIRSTKLEDSAMYFCASSEAGAGTQYFGPGTRLTVL.

This clone was picked up one time. This sequence joins TRBV14 and TRBJ2-7, with 8 bases lining up with TRBD2. Germline V gives CDR1 SGHDN, CDR2 FVKESK. The J segment lost 6 bases and the V segment lost 3 bases, leaving 7 bases of the junction unmatched. The CDR3 totals 14 residues. The CDR3: CASSQAGLGAEQYF. The CDR3 nucleotides are TGTGCCAGCAGCCAGGCGGGACTAGGGGCCGAGCAGTACTTC.

V gene TRBV2 combines with J gene TRBJ2-2; the D gene is possibly TRBD1 (6 bases). The CDR3 has 13 amino acids. V lost 10 bases and J 4 bases, leaving 13 bases between the germline ends. The germline gives CDR1 SNHLY, CDR2 FYNNEI. As DNA, the CDR3 is TGTGCCATCTCCAGGGGCATCACCGGGGAGCTGTTTTTT. Its protein product is CAISRGITGELFF.

J is TRBJ2-3 and V is TRBV6-4; TRBD2 aligns across 14 bases. Germline V lookup: CDR1 MRHNA, CDR2 SNTAGT. J lost 8 bases, V lost 0 bases, and 1 base had no gene match. CDR3 length: 15 amino acids. The CDR3 loop reads CASSDSTSGGVTQYF. Written as DNA, the CDR3 is TGTGCCAGCAGTGACTCGACTAGCGGGGGGGTTACGCAGTATTTT.

On this clone: Its ends do not fully match the called genes, so a read error is possible. V is TRBV7-9 and J is TRBJ2-7; D gene uncertain. Germline CDR1 reads SEHNR; CDR2 reads FQNEAQ (reference sequence). CDR3 size: 11 residues. The CDR3 protein is CSSSFRAEQYF. CDR3 nucleotide sequence: TGTTCCAGCAGCTTTCGAGCGGAGCAGTACTTC.